Following are 23 T cell receptor beta chains from one sample sequenced in a study of blood T cell repertoires in COVID-19. TCRdb's copy holds only in-frame clones and misses some; the assay was immunoSEQ multiplex PCR. The table records around 96,000 clones, about 95% of them present only once. What was sequenced was peripheral blood. Receptor source: a human donor with active COVID-19. The donor label of this sample is uncertain.

The J gene is TRBJ2-3, the V gene TRBV6-5; no clear D gene. V was cut by 3 bases and J by 2 bases, with 9 bases left in between. Germline V gene lookup returns CDR1 MNHEY and CDR2 SVGAGI. The CDR3 sequence is 14 residues long. The CDR3: CASSYLSSTDTQYF. The DNA of the CDR3 is TGTGCCAGCAGTTATTTGAGCTCCACAGATACGCAGTATTTT.

The rearrangement uses TRBV27 and TRBJ2-7; tentative D call: TRBD1 (6 bases). V lost 0 bases and J 7 bases, leaving 16 bases between the germline ends. Germline V lookup: CDR1 MNHEY, CDR2 SMNVEV (reference sequence). The CDR3 runs to 15 residues. The CDR3 loop is CASSLSQGRLFEQYF. For the CDR3, the DNA is TGTGCCAGCAGTTTATCGCAGGGGCGGCTCTTTGAGCAGTACTTC.

V and J are TRBV29-1 and TRBJ1-2, with a tentative D call TRBD1 (5 bases). Germline CDR1 SQVTM, CDR2 ANQGSEA. There are 15 residues in the CDR3. The germline V and J ends were trimmed by 1 base and 7 bases, with 19 bases remaining between them. The DNA of the CDR3 is TGCAGCGTTGAAGCCCCGAGCAGGGAACTTCGTGGCTACACCTTC. Its translation: CSVEAPSRELRGYTF.

The CDR3 is CASSKNQVTF. In DNA, the CDR3 is TGTGCCAGCAGTAAAAACCAGGTCACCTTC. This chain links TRBV12-3 or TRBV12-4 with TRBJ1-2; D is unresolved. The CDR3 sequence is 10 residues long. Trimming cost V 5 bases and J 13 bases, with 11 bases left between them.

The chain carries TRBV3-1 (or the pseudogene TRBV3-2) and TRBJ1-1; D not resolved. The germline gives CDR1 LGHDT, CDR2 YNNKEL (reference sequence). V lost 4 bases, J lost 1 base, and 10 bases lay in between. The CDR3 totals 14 residues. Here the CDR3 DNA reads TGTGCCAGCAGCCCAAATTCGAGGAACACTGAAGCTTTCTTT. Translation gives CASSPNSRNTEAFF.

This rearrangement joins TRBV7-8 to TRBJ2-1; possibly TRBD2 for D (5 bases). V dropped 5 bases and J dropped 8 bases, with 19 bases sitting between them. This CDR3 region has 15 residues. Germline lookup yields CDR1 SGHVS and CDR2 FQNEAQ. The CDR3 bases are TGTGCCAGCAGCCGAGGGCTAGATGGTTACGATGAGCAGTTCTTC. Its protein is CASSRGLDGYDEQFF. Together with reference TRBV7-8 and TRBJ2-1, the CDR3 gives the full variable domain: GAGVSQSPRYKVAKRGQDVALRCDPISGHVSLFWYQQALGQGPEFLTYFQNEAQLDKSGLPSDRFFAERPEGSVSTLKIQRTQQEDSAVYLCASSRGLDGYDEQFFGPGTRLTVL.

The chain uses TRBV14 and TRBJ2-2, with 10 bases identical to TRBD1. Germline V gene lookup returns CDR1 SGHDN and CDR2 FVKESK. The CDR3 extends over 14 amino acids. The V and J ends lost 4 bases and 8 bases, in that order; junction bases with no gene match: 4. The CDR3 DNA reads as TGTGCCAGCAGCCGACAGGGGGCGTCGGGGGAGCTGTTTTTT. Translation: CASSRQGASGELFF.

V usage is TRBV6-5 and J usage is TRBJ1-1, with D possibly being TRBD1 (5 bases). Deletions cut 8 bases from V and 3 bases from J, with 13 bases between. The CDR3 extends over 13 amino acids. Germline assignment: CDR1 MNHEY and CDR2 SVGAGI. The CDR3 DNA reads as TGTGCCAGCGGGTACCTGACAGACACTGAAGCTTTCTTT. This sequence encodes CASGYLTDTEAFF.

In this sample, this clone turned up a few times. Other DNA sequences in the same sample also yield this CDR3. J is TRBJ2-7 and V is TRBV20-1; D perhaps matches TRBD1 (5 bases). V was clipped by 2 bases and J by 5 bases, with 7 bases between them. In germline, CDR1 is DFQATT, CDR2 SNEGSKA (reference sequence). There are 11 residues in the CDR3. Here the CDR3 reads CSARSGHEQYF. The CDR3 nucleotides are TGCAGTGCTAGATCAGGGCACGAGCAGTACTTC.

The chain couples TRBV6-6 to TRBJ1-2; D gene unclear. Per the germline V gene, CDR1 is MNHNY and CDR2 is SVGAGI (reference sequence). CDR3 size: 14 residues. The germline V and J ends were trimmed by 0 bases and 6 bases, with 11 bases remaining between them. The DNA for the CDR3 is TGTGCCAGCAGTTACTCGAGGGTGGGAAATGGCTACACCTTC. It codes for CASSYSRVGNGYTF.

The chain links TRBV2 to TRBJ1-4; D is perhaps TRBD1 (6 bases). The germline V gene has CDR1 SNHLY and CDR2 FYNNEI. There are 16 residues in the CDR3. V gave up 4 bases and J gave up 6 bases, with 18 bases separating them. CDR3 sequence: CASSGGVGGRYEKLFF. Here the CDR3 DNA reads TGTGCCAGCAGTGGAGGAGTCGGGGGGCGATATGAAAAACTGTTTTTT.

The chain joins TRBV5-4 to TRBJ2-7; D not resolved. Germline CDR1 is SGHNT and CDR2 is YYREEE (reference sequence). V lost 0 bases and J 2 bases, leaving 6 bases between the germline ends. There are 13 residues in the CDR3. The CDR3 reads CASSLARTYEQYF. The CDR3 nucleotides read TGTGCCAGCAGCTTGGCCAGAACCTACGAGCAGTACTTC.

This clone is a singleton in its sample. This chain connects TRBV11-3 to TRBJ2-1, with D unclear. The CDR3 contains 13 residues. CDR1 is SGHNT, CDR2 YENEEA, per germline. The V end lost 5 bases, the J end lost 9 bases, and 14 bases lay between the germline ends. This chain's CDR3 is CASSPTPSGEQFF. The DNA for the CDR3 is TGTGCCAGCAGCCCGACCCCGTCGGGTGAGCAGTTCTTC.

The chain uses TRBV28 and TRBJ1-2, with TRBD1 as a possible D gene (6 bases). The CDR3 is 14 residues long. In germline, CDR1 is MDHEN, CDR2 SYDVKM. V was clipped by 6 bases and J by 7 bases, with 18 bases between them. Here the CDR3 DNA reads TGTGCCAGCAGCAATTCTCTTGTAGGGGGTGGCTACACCTTC. Translating it yields CASSNSLVGGGYTF.

V gene TRBV5-1 combines with J gene TRBJ1-1; D unresolved. There are 13 residues in the CDR3. From germline, CDR1 is SGHRS and CDR2 YFSETQ. Trimming removed 3 bases from V and 4 bases from J, with 10 bases in between. The CDR3: CASSYGESTEAFF. The DNA of the CDR3 is TGCGCCAGCAGCTATGGGGAGAGCACTGAAGCTTTCTTT.

This chain uses TRBV6-4 with TRBJ2-1; 7 bases agree with TRBD1. Germline CDR1 and CDR2: MRHNA and SNTAGT. The CDR3 is made up of 15 amino acids. With 2 bases clipped from V and 6 bases from J, the junction kept 7 bases outside the gene matches. The CDR3 DNA reads as TGTGCCAGCAGTGACACCGACAGGGAAGTCAATGAGCAGTTCTTC. It specifies CASSDTDREVNEQFF.

The DNA of the CDR3 is TGCGCCAGCAGCTCGGTTGCAGGGGACAACTACAATGAGCAGTTCTTC. It encodes CASSSVAGDNYNEQFF. This chain joins TRBV5-1 and TRBJ2-1; a possible D gene is TRBD1 (6 bases). CDR1 is SGHRS, CDR2 YFSETQ, per germline. The V gene lost 3 bases and the J gene lost 3 bases, with 16 bases spanning the gap. The CDR3 runs to 16 residues.

This clone was seen a single time. The rearrangement joins TRBV3-1 (or the pseudogene TRBV3-2) to TRBJ2-2, with D possibly TRBD1 on 6 matching bases. This CDR3 is 15 amino acids long. Trimming took 1 base from V and 4 from J, leaving 10 bases between them. Looked up from germline, CDR1 is LGHDT and CDR2 is YNNKEL (reference sequence). CDR3 in amino acids: CASSQAQGITGELFF. CDR3 bases: TGTGCCAGCAGCCAAGCGCAGGGGATCACCGGGGAGCTGTTTTTT.

J is TRBJ1-5 and V is TRBV4-1; D is uncertain. V lost 1 base to trimming and J lost 6 bases, with 16 bases between them. CDR3 length: 16 residues. Germline values: CDR1 MGHRA, CDR2 YSYEKL. The DNA of the CDR3 is TGCGCCAGCAGCCAAGGTCAGGCGGGGAGCGGTCAGCCCCAGCATTTT. Translation: CASSQGQAGSGQPQHF.

The V and J genes are TRBV3-1 (or the pseudogene TRBV3-2) and TRBJ2-1, with 9 nucleotides matching TRBD2. Germline CDR1 LGHDT, CDR2 YNNKEL (reference sequence). CDR3 size: 17 residues. V lost 1 base and J lost 6; bases outside the gene matches: 10. CDR3 in DNA: TGTGCCAGCAGCCAAGGAGGCGGGGGGGTCTTTTCCAATGAGCAGTTCTTC. Protein: CASSQGGGGVFSNEQFF.

This rearrangement joins TRBV14 to TRBJ2-5; a weak D match, TRBD2 (7 bases). Germline V lookup: CDR1 SGHDN, CDR2 FVKESK. V was shortened by 0 bases and J by 5 bases, with 16 bases between the two germline ends. This CDR3 comprises 16 residues. The CDR3 coding sequence is TGTGCCAGCAGCCAAGATCAAGAAGGGGGGGCGGAGACCCAGTACTTC. Residues: CASSQDQEGGAETQYF.

The chain couples TRBV28 to TRBJ1-5; maybe TRBD1 (5 bases). Between the trimmed V and J ends, which lost 2 bases and 9 bases, there was a span of 14 bases. The CDR3 has 14 amino acids. The V gene's germline CDR1 is MDHEN and CDR2 SYDVKM. This CDR3 reads CASSLIKRDGPQHF. The DNA of the CDR3 is TGTGCCAGCAGTTTAATTAAGCGGGACGGGCCCCAGCATTTT.

V gene TRBV5-4 combines with J gene TRBJ2-5; TRBD2 might be the D (6 bases). The ends were cut back, 4 bases at V and 1 base at J, with 26 bases in the middle. The CDR3 is made up of 19 amino acids. CDR1 SGHNT and CDR2 YYREEE come from the germline V gene (reference sequence). In nucleotides, the CDR3 is TGTGCCAGCAGCCGGACCCCGCTTTTAGGAGGGGACCTCCAAGAGACCCAGTACTTC. This gives the protein CASSRTPLLGGDLQETQYF.